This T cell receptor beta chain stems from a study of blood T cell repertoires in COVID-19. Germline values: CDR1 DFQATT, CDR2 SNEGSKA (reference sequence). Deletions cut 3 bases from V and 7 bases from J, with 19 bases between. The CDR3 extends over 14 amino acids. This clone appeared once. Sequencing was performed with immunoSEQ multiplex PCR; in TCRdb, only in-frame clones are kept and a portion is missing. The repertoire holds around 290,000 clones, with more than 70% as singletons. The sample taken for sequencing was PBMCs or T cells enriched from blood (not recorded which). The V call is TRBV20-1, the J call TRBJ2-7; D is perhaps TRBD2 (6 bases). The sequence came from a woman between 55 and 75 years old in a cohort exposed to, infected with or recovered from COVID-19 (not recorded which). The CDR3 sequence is CSASFRGGAGEQYF. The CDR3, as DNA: TGCAGTGCTAGTTTTCGGGGCGGGGCTGGGGAGCAGTACTTC.